The source of this TCR beta chain is a study of immune heterogeneity within non-small cell lung tumors. This clonotype was counted ten times or more. Its antigen is unidentified. Bulk tumor genomic DNA served as template, at roughly 600 ng per sample. Every primary tumor yielded several biopsies, spaced far apart, that were taken during surgery. Those enrolled were patients newly diagnosed with untreated non-small cell lung cancer and undergoing curative surgery. Individuals who provided samples were patients with newly diagnosed non-small cell lung cancer who were having surgery with curative intent. The CDR3 consists of 14 residues. V was clipped by 0 bases and J by 5 bases, with 12 bases between them. Germline V CDR1 and CDR2: GTSNPN, SVGIG (reference sequence). Multiplex PCR (32 V and 13 J primers) was used to amplify the TCR beta CDR3. One entry per CDR3 protein results from TCRdb running MiXCR on the multiplex PCR reads. The data show roughly 14,000 distinct CDR3 sequences, with 28% seen just once and over 4% held by the top ten.

General observations from the study: Local T-cell clonality tracked local tumor mutational burden, showing a moderate yet significant relationship (R around 0.34). Recurring identical dominant CDR3 beta clonotypes were observed across tumor sites within a patient, together with site-unique high-frequency clones. Most high-frequency T-cell receptor beta clonotypes were specific to a single patient.

This clonotype originated in a man aged 40-49 years with non-small cell lung cancer. The gene calls are TRBV30 and TRBJ2-3; D possibly corresponds to TRBD1 (6 bases). Sequencing was done on a sample of lung tumor tissue. CDR3 residues: CAWSVRGRGDTQYF. CDR3 DNA: TGTGCCTGGAGTGTACGGGGCAGGGGAGATACGCAGTATTTT.